This T cell receptor (beta chain) was observed in a study of T-cell memory formation after mild COVID-19. This clonotype turned up a few times. A 5'RACE reaction primed in the constant segment made cDNA libraries of TCR alpha and TCR beta, and these carried sample barcodes and UMIs. MiXCR was run by TCRdb on the 5' RACE reads, yielding one entry per CDR3 protein. Of approximately 88,000 distinct CDR3 sequences listed, about 23% are singletons. Sequences were obtained from PBMCs or a T cell subset sorted from them (not recorded which). This receptor was identified in a man aged 18-30 years who had mild COVID-19 (a few samples of this study predate the infection). Cell type and time point are not known.

The CDR3 spells CASRGQTYEQYF. The CDR3 coding sequence is TGTGCCAGCAGGGGACAAACCTACGAGCAGTACTTC. The gene calls are TRBV12-3 or TRBV12-4 and TRBJ2-7; weak D call: TRBD1 (6 bases). The CDR3 is 12 amino acids. V lost 6 bases to trimming and J lost 2 bases, with 8 bases between them.